The next 15 T cell receptor beta chains were all read from a single sample in a study of blood T cell repertoires in COVID-19. Method: immunoSEQ multiplex PCR; TCRdb's copy keeps in-frame clones and lacks some. Of roughly 160,000 clones listed, approximately 80% are singletons. The sequencing sample was made of PBMCs or T cells enriched from blood (not recorded which). The receptors here all came from a woman aged 60-75 years who had recovered from COVID-19.

There are a few counts of this clone. This chain links TRBV18 with TRBJ2-7; 10 nucleotides match TRBD1. V dropped 2 bases and J dropped 6; count of bases not matched to a gene: 7. Per the germline V gene, CDR1 is KGHSH and CDR2 is LQKENI. The CDR3 runs 15 residues. CDR3 sequence reads: CASSPFQDRGSEQYF. The CDR3 DNA reads TGTGCCAGCTCACCATTCCAGGACAGGGGGAGCGAGCAGTACTTC.

Points on this clone: Other DNA variants within this sample encode the same CDR3. The chain has TRBV29-1 and TRBJ1-4; maybe TRBD1 (5 bases). The germline gives CDR1 SQVTM, CDR2 ANQGSEA. The CDR3 length is 12 residues. Trimming took off 4 bases at V and 6 bases at J, with 9 bases between the two ends. CDR3 DNA: TGCAGCGTTGCTGGGGGGGATGAAAAACTGTTTTTT. Translated, it gives CSVAGGDEKLFF. Filled out from reference TRBV29-1 and TRBJ1-4, the complete variable domain reads SAVISQKPSRDICQRGTSLTIQCQVDSQVTMMFWYRQQPGQSLTLIATANQGSEATYESGFVIDKFPISRPNLTFSTLTVSNMSPEDSSIYLCSVAGGDEKLFFGSGTQLSVL.

Concerning this clone itself: The junction and the germline gene differ at one end; a read error may be behind it. The chain employs TRBV5-1 and TRBJ2-1; a possible D gene is TRBD2 (6 bases). Germline CDR1 and CDR2: SGHRS and YFSETQ. This CDR3 contains 15 residues. The CDR3 loop reads CASSLGLPSNNEQFF. In nucleotides, the CDR3 is TGCGCCAGCAGCCTGGGACTTCCCTCCAACAATGAGCAGTTCTTC.

The chain uses TRBV11-2 and TRBJ1-2; TRBD1 matches at 8 bases. In germline, CDR1 is SGHAT, CDR2 FQNNGV. CDR3 length equals 13 residues. Trimming removed 5 bases from V and 4 bases from J; junction bases left unmatched: 3. The CDR3 coding sequence is TGTGCCAGCAGCCCAGGGGGCAGCTATGGCTACACCTTC. Its protein product is CASSPGGSYGYTF.

This clone occurred once. The V and J genes are TRBV19 and TRBJ1-1; D perhaps matches TRBD1 (6 bases). The V and J ends lost 3 bases and 0 bases respectively, with 8 bases between them. The CDR3 is 14 residues long. Per germline, CDR1 LNHDA and CDR2 SQIVND (reference sequence). CDR3 DNA: TGTGCCAGTAGTATCCGGACAGTGAACACTGAAGCTTTCTTT. It codes for CASSIRTVNTEAFF.

V gene TRBV2 combines with J gene TRBJ1-1, with 7 positions matching TRBD1. Germline V gene lookup returns CDR1 SNHLY and CDR2 FYNNEI. Losses at the gene ends were 7 bases for V and 7 bases for J; bases not matched to a gene: 3. There are 11 residues in the CDR3. CDR3 residues: CASKTGLEAFF. The DNA for the CDR3 is TGTGCCAGCAAGACAGGGCTTGAAGCTTTCTTT.

The chain links TRBV28 to TRBJ1-4; D unresolved. V gave up 8 bases and J gave up 3 bases, with 10 bases separating them. This CDR3 is 13 amino acids long. Germline V gene sequence: CDR1 MDHEN, CDR2 SYDVKM. The CDR3 DNA is TGTGCCAGCCGAGAGGCCGCTAATGAAAAACTGTTTTTT. It translates to CASREAANEKLFF.

The genes are TRBV6-4 and TRBJ2-1, with 9 bases lining up with TRBD1. CDR1 is MRHNA, CDR2 SNTAGT, per germline. V dropped 5 bases and J dropped 8; count of bases not matched to a gene: 16. CDR3 size: 17 residues. The CDR3 reads CASSHQPLGQGSDEQFF. The DNA of the CDR3 is TGTGCCAGCAGTCACCAACCGTTGGGACAGGGATCCGATGAGCAGTTCTTC.

This clone was detected a few times. The CDR3 nucleotides read TGTGCCAGCAGTTGGGTTCCGGGACAGCCCACCGGGGAGCTGTTTTTT. Its translation: CASSWVPGQPTGELFF. This chain uses TRBV28 with TRBJ2-2, with 7 bases identical to TRBD1. The CDR3 covers 16 residues. V trimming: 4 bases; J trimming: 4 bases; junction bases outside the gene matches: 9. Germline values: CDR1 MDHEN, CDR2 SYDVKM.

This clone was counted a single time. This sequence joins TRBV6-5 and TRBJ1-5; D gene unclear. The germline CDR1 and CDR2 sequences are MNHEY and SVGAGI. The CDR3 loop spans 15 amino acids. V gave up 6 bases and J gave up 2 bases, with 14 bases separating them. This chain's CDR3 is CASSPLGSGNQPQHF. CDR3 sequence (DNA): TGTGCCAGCAGCCCACTAGGCTCGGGCAATCAGCCCCAGCATTTT.

The chain is built from TRBV19 and TRBJ1-5; unclear D gene. The CDR3 has 15 amino acids. Trimming took off 3 bases at V and 0 bases at J, with 9 bases between the two ends. Germline V gene data show CDR1 as LNHDA and CDR2 as SQIVND (reference sequence). CDR3 coding DNA: TGTGCCAGTAGTATTATGTCTTATAGCAATCAGCCCCAGCATTTT. It codes for CASSIMSYSNQPQHF.

This chain connects TRBV11-3 to TRBJ2-7; a weak D match, TRBD2 (6 bases). Trimming cost V 0 bases and J 1 base, with 16 bases left between them. CDR3 length: 17 residues. The germline V gene encodes CDR1 SGHNT and CDR2 YENEEA. CDR3 residues: CASSLDPIGSVSYEQYF. The CDR3 DNA reads TGTGCCAGCAGCTTAGATCCCATCGGGAGTGTATCCTACGAGCAGTACTTC. Based on the CDR3 plus reference TRBV11-3 and TRBJ2-7, the full variable domain is EAGVVQSPRYKIIEKKQPVAFWCNPISGHNTLYWYLQNLGQGPELLIRYENEEAVDDSQLPKDRFSAERLKGVDSTLKIQPAELGDSAVYLCASSLDPIGSVSYEQYFGPGTRLTVT.

A few counts support this clone. This rearrangement joins TRBV15 to TRBJ2-7; D is unclear. V gave up 0 bases and J gave up 3 bases, with 3 bases separating them. Germline CDR1 LNHNV, CDR2 YYDKDF (reference sequence). CDR3 size: 12 residues. CDR3 coding DNA: TGTGCCACCAGCAGAGACGGCTACGAGCAGTACTTC. Protein sequence: CATSRDGYEQYF.

This clone appeared a few times. This chain uses TRBV5-1 with TRBJ1-1, with 10 bases lining up with TRBD1. Germline CDR1 is SGHRS and CDR2 is YFSETQ. V was pared by 2 bases and J by 0 bases, with 7 bases of the junction left unmatched. The CDR3 length is 17 residues. CDR3 bases: TGCGCCAGCAGCTTTTCCGGGACAGGGGCGATGAACACTGAAGCTTTCTTT. This gives the protein CASSFSGTGAMNTEAFF.

The chain employs TRBV12-3 or TRBV12-4 and TRBJ2-1; D perhaps matches TRBD2 (6 bases). Trimming removed 1 base at V and 7 bases at J, with 8 bases between. CDR3 length equals 13 residues. CDR3 loop: CASSLVLANEQFF. CDR3 DNA sequence: TGTGCCAGCAGTTTAGTTCTAGCGAATGAGCAGTTCTTC.